This passage covers 3 T cell receptor beta chains from one sample sequenced in a study of T cell changes during pregnancy in multiple sclerosis. Sequenced by immunoSEQ multiplex PCR; TCRdb stores in-frame clones only, minus some. The sample lists more than 7,500 clones; 87% were seen once. The sequencing used CD8+ T cells from peripheral blood mononuclear cells, collected in the first trimester of pregnancy. These receptors were collected from a female donor in good health, enrolled as a control in a pregnancy study.

The rearrangement joins TRBV6-4 to TRBJ2-2; TRBD2 agrees at 7 bases. V shed 2 bases and J 1 base; nucleotides not matched to a gene: 1. CDR1 and CDR2 from the germline V gene are MRHNA and SNTAGT. The CDR3 is made up of 15 amino acids. The CDR3 reads CASSDRGGNTGELFF. The DNA for the CDR3 is TGTGCCAGCAGTGACCGCGGGGGGAACACCGGGGAGCTGTTTTTT.

This sequence joins TRBV9 and TRBJ1-1; a possible D gene is TRBD1 (6 bases). The CDR3 has 16 residues. Germline CDR1 SGDLS, CDR2 YYNGEE. Between the trimmed V and J ends, which lost 1 base and 5 bases, there was a span of 18 bases. Here the CDR3 reads CASSVPQTGGETEAFF. CDR3 bases: TGTGCCAGCAGCGTACCGCAGACAGGAGGTGAGACTGAAGCTTTCTTT.

Within the sample, this clone is large (0.1 to 1%). The rearrangement uses TRBV19 and TRBJ2-1, with 9 bases aligning to TRBD1. V shed 7 bases, J shed 6 bases, and the junction held 10 bases outside the gene matches. CDR3 length equals 15 residues. Germline loops: CDR1 LNHDA, CDR2 SQIVND (reference sequence). The CDR3 nucleotides are TGTGCCAGTACCAGATCTGGGACAGGGTTCAATGAGCAGTTCTTC. Residues: CASTRSGTGFNEQFF.